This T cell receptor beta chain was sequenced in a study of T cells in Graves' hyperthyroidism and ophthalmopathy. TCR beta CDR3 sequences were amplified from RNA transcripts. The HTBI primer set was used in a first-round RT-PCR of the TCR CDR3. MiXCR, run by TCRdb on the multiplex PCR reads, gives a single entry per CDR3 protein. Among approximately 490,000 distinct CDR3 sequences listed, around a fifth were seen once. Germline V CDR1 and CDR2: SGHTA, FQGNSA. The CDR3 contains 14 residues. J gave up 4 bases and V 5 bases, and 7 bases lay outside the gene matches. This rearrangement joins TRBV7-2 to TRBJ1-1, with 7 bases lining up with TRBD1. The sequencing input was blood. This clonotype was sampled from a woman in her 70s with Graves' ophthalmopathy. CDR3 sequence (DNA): TGTGCCAGCAGCCAACAGGGGCTCGCCACTGAAGCTTTCTTT. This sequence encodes CASSQQGLATEAFF. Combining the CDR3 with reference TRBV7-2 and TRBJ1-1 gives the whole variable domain GAGVSQSPSNKVTEKGKDVELRCDPISGHTALYWYRQSLGQGLEFLIYFQGNSAPDKSGLPSDRFSAERTGGSVSTLTIQRTQQEDSAVYLCASSQQGLATEAFFGQGTRLTVV.